This TCR beta chain is from a study of blood T cell repertoires in COVID-19. The CDR3 is 13 residues long. V lost 6 bases and J lost 6; bases outside the gene matches: 8. The germline V gene encodes CDR1 SEHNR and CDR2 FQNEAQ (reference sequence). Libraries were prepared by immunoSEQ multiplex PCR; TCRdb keeps only in-frame clonotypes and omits some of them. The repertoire includes roughly 300,000 clones, about nine tenths of them detected once, and about 10% sits in the top ten. The receptor was derived from a woman under 30 who had recovered from COVID-19. What was sequenced was PBMCs or T cells enriched from blood (not recorded which). V gene TRBV7-9 combines with J gene TRBJ2-7; 7 bases fit TRBD1. This CDR3 reads CASSADRAGEQYF. CDR3 DNA sequence: TGTGCCAGCAGTGCCGACAGGGCTGGCGAGCAGTACTTC.